Listed here are 32 T cell receptor beta chains from one sample, sequenced in a study of T cell responses to AZD1222 COVID-19 vaccine. Method: immunoSEQ multiplex PCR; TCRdb's copy keeps in-frame clones and lacks some. The repertoire holds 95,000 to 150,000 clones, with roughly 88% as singletons. The sequencing here drew on peripheral blood, taken on day 0 of AZD1222 vaccination. All receptors come from an adult in good health.

CDR3 coding DNA: TGCGCCAGCAGTGCCGGACGGAACTATGGCTACACCTTC. It encodes CASSAGRNYGYTF. The V gene is TRBV10-1, the J gene TRBJ1-2; D gene unclear. V gave up 4 bases and J gave up 2 bases, with 8 bases separating them. Germline V CDR1 and CDR2: WNHNN, SYGVQD (reference sequence). The CDR3 is 13 residues long.

The chain couples TRBV7-6 to TRBJ2-2; a possible D gene is TRBD2 (6 bases). CDR3 size: 16 residues. V lost 6 bases and J lost 2, with 16 bases in between. Germline V gene lookup returns CDR1 SGHVS and CDR2 FNYEAQ. CDR3 nucleotides: TGTGCCAGCAGGTTGGGGGGAGGCAGAAACACCGGGGAGCTGTTTTTT. Protein sequence: CASRLGGGRNTGELFF.

This clone appeared a single time. The same CDR3 arises from other DNA sequences in this sample as well. The chain has TRBV18 and TRBJ1-5; D not resolved. The CDR3 loop spans 13 amino acids. Germline loops: CDR1 KGHSH, CDR2 LQKENI. Between the trimmed V and J ends, which lost 2 bases and 5 bases, there was a span of 7 bases. The CDR3 region has the DNA TGTGCCAGCTCACCAGACCGCGATCAGCCCCAGCATTTT. As protein: CASSPDRDQPQHF.

The chain employs TRBV3-1 (or the pseudogene TRBV3-2) and TRBJ1-2; D ambiguous. V lost 1 base and J 8 bases, leaving 14 bases between the germline ends. The CDR3 runs 14 residues. The germline V gene has CDR1 LGHDT and CDR2 YNNKEL (reference sequence). The chain's CDR3 is CASSQGLAGTGYTF. CDR3 bases: TGTGCCAGCAGCCAAGGTTTGGCAGGAACGGGCTACACCTTC.

CDR3: CASSDARRGPGWAFF. CDR3 nucleotides: TGTGCCAGCAGTGATGCCCGTCGGGGGCCTGGTTGGGCTTTCTTT. The chain is built from TRBV2 and TRBJ1-1, with D possibly being TRBD1 (6 bases). Germline loops: CDR1 SNHLY, CDR2 FYNNEI. Trimming took off 3 bases at V and 11 bases at J, with 22 bases between the two ends. There are 15 residues in the CDR3. The full variable domain, in which reference TRBV2 and TRBJ1-1 provide the parts outside the CDR3, is EPEVTQTPSHQVTQMGQEVILRCVPISNHLYFYWYRQILGQKVEFLVSFYNNEISEKSEIFDDQFSVERPDGSNFTLKIRSTKLEDSAMYFCASSDARRGPGWAFFGQGTRLTVV.

This sequence joins TRBV7-6 and TRBJ2-1; D is unclear. This CDR3 has 17 amino acids. The V end lost 5 bases, the J end lost 3 bases, and 20 bases lay between the germline ends. The germline gives CDR1 SGHVS, CDR2 FNYEAQ. Here the CDR3 reads CASSPLQCELYYNEQFF. CDR3 nucleotides: TGTGCCAGCAGCCCTCTTCAATGTGAGCTATACTACAATGAGCAGTTCTTC. Full variable domain (remainder filled in from reference TRBV7-6 and TRBJ2-1): GAGVSQSPRYKVTKRGQDVALRCDPISGHVSLYWYRQALGQGPEFLTYFNYEAQQDKSGLPNDRFSAERPEGSISTLTIQRTEQRDSAMYRCASSPLQCELYYNEQFFGPGTRLTVL.

The chain recombines TRBV2 with TRBJ1-5; the D gene is possibly TRBD1 (6 bases). The CDR3 spans 15 residues. Germline-derived CDR1 and CDR2 are SNHLY and FYNNEI. Trimming removed 4 bases at V and 6 bases at J, with 16 bases between. CDR3 DNA sequence: TGTGCCAGCAGTGGCGACGGAGGGGGAGGTCAGCCCCAGCATTTT. Its protein is CASSGDGGGGQPQHF.

The chain has TRBV9 and TRBJ2-3; TRBD1 or TRBD2 may be the D gene (6 bases each). V shed 0 bases and J shed 2 bases, with 10 bases lying between them. Germline CDR1 reads SGDLS; CDR2 reads YYNGEE. This CDR3 contains 15 residues. This CDR3 is CASSVAGASTDTQYF. CDR3 nucleotides: TGTGCCAGCAGCGTAGCGGGGGCCTCCACAGATACGCAGTATTTT.

The chain employs TRBV19 and TRBJ1-4, with 7 bases lining up with TRBD1. J lost 10 bases, V lost 3 bases, and 11 bases had no gene match. Germline-derived CDR1 and CDR2 are LNHDA and SQIVND (reference sequence). The CDR3 is made up of 15 amino acids. The CDR3, as DNA: TGTGCCAGTAGTATGCGAGGGGGCGAATATAGAAAACTGTTTTTT. As protein: CASSMRGGEYRKLFF.

The rearrangement uses TRBV7-2 and TRBJ2-7, with D unclear. The CDR3 spans 13 residues. Trimming left V 0 bases short and J 3 bases short, with 6 bases between. CDR1 is SGHTA and CDR2 is FQGNSA in the germline V gene. The CDR3 reads CASSLALLYEQYF. In DNA form, the CDR3 reads TGTGCCAGCAGCTTAGCTCTCCTCTACGAGCAGTACTTC.

This chain uses TRBV15 with TRBJ1-2, with D tentatively TRBD1 (5 bases). The germline gives CDR1 LNHNV, CDR2 YYDKDF (reference sequence). Trimming left V 3 bases short and J 4 bases short, with 12 bases between. The CDR3 length is 14 residues. CDR3 amino acids: CATSRPKGTYGYTF. The CDR3 coding sequence is TGTGCCACCAGCAGGCCGAAGGGGACCTATGGCTACACCTTC.

CDR3 loop: CASSQDRGGQPQHF. CDR3 nucleotide sequence: TGTGCCAGCAGCCAAGACAGGGGAGGACAGCCCCAGCATTTT. The chain recombines TRBV4-2 with TRBJ1-5, with D tentatively TRBD1 (6 bases). The CDR3 has 14 amino acids. V lost 0 bases to trimming and J lost 7 bases, with 10 bases between them. Per the germline V gene, CDR1 is LGHNA and CDR2 is YNFKEQ.

This clone was seen a few times. V gene TRBV6-6 combines with J gene TRBJ1-2; 10 bases are shared with TRBD1. CDR1 is MNHNY and CDR2 is SVGAGI in the germline V gene (reference sequence). This CDR3 spans 14 amino acids. The junction had 6 bases not matched to a gene; V was cut back by 7 bases and J by 4 bases. CDR3 bases: TGTGCCAGCACTGGGACAGGGGATGGCTATGGCTACACCTTC. It encodes CASTGTGDGYGYTF.

The CDR3, as DNA: TGTGCCAGCAGCTTGGTCACAGGGGGGTTTCTGGGGAACATTCAGTACTTC. It codes for CASSLVTGGFLGNIQYF. This sequence joins TRBV5-4 and TRBJ2-4; TRBD1 matches 8 bases. The germline V gene has CDR1 SGHNT and CDR2 YYREEE (reference sequence). The V segment lost 0 bases and the J segment 7 bases; nucleotides outside the gene matches: 12. The CDR3 length is 17 residues.

This clone turned up a few times. The chain combines TRBV7-2 with TRBJ1-1; D remains unclear. Trimming removed 4 bases at V and 1 base at J, with 13 bases between. Per germline, CDR1 SGHTA and CDR2 FQGNSA. This CDR3 has 15 residues. This chain's CDR3 is CASSSGVRKNTEAFF. In DNA, the CDR3 is TGTGCCAGCAGCTCTGGAGTCAGGAAGAACACTGAAGCTTTCTTT.

The chain has TRBV13 and TRBJ1-3; the D is unclear. Germline values: CDR1 PRHDT, CDR2 FYEKMQ (reference sequence). The CDR3 runs to 12 residues. V was shortened by 5 bases and J by 4 bases, with 6 bases between the two germline ends. CDR3 DNA sequence: TGTGCCAGCAGCCGCAGAGGAAACACCATATATTTT. Encoded protein: CASSRRGNTIYF.

The chain employs TRBV7-9 and TRBJ2-2; D is possibly TRBD2 (5 bases). Trimming removed 2 bases from V and 8 bases from J, with 12 bases in between. This CDR3 contains 14 residues. Per the germline V gene, CDR1 is SEHNR and CDR2 is FQNEAQ (reference sequence). The CDR3 bases are TGTGCCAGCAGCTTACTAGCTTTCTCTGGGGAGCTGTTTTTT. This gives the protein CASSLLAFSGELFF.

The V call is TRBV7-7, the J call TRBJ2-2; no clear D gene. V lost 6 bases and J lost 6, with 11 bases in between. The CDR3 loop spans 13 amino acids. Germline CDR1 SSHAT, CDR2 FNYEAQ (reference sequence). The CDR3 is CASSSNWAGELFF. Written as DNA, the CDR3 is TGTGCCAGCAGTTCAAATTGGGCCGGGGAGCTGTTTTTT.

This clone was seen a few times. CDR3 sequence: CASSLGPRTLYNEQFF. CDR3 sequence (DNA): TGTGCCAGCAGCCTGGGCCCACGAACCCTCTACAATGAGCAGTTCTTC. The chain uses TRBV13 and TRBJ2-1, with D unresolved. Trimming removed 5 bases from V and 3 bases from J, with 17 bases in between. The CDR3 runs 16 residues. Germline CDR1 reads PRHDT; CDR2 reads FYEKMQ (reference sequence).

The rearrangement links TRBV7-3 to TRBJ2-3; maybe TRBD2 (5 bases). CDR3 length: 13 residues. Germline lookup yields CDR1 SGHTA and CDR2 FQGTGA. V was cut by 6 bases and J by 2 bases, with 9 bases left in between. The CDR3 nucleotides read TGTGCCAGCAGTCCCGGACTCACAGATACGCAGTATTTT. Translating gives CASSPGLTDTQYF. Together with reference TRBV7-3 and TRBJ2-3, the CDR3 gives the full variable domain: GAGVSQTPSNKVTEKGKYVELRCDPISGHTALYWYRQSLGQGPEFLIYFQGTGAADDSGLPNDRFFAVRPEGSVSTLKIQRTERGDSAVYLCASSPGLTDTQYFGPGTRLTVL.

Only a few counts were recorded for this clone. The rearrangement joins TRBV9 to TRBJ2-1; D may be TRBD1 (6 bases). Trimming left V 3 bases short and J 2 bases short, with 12 bases between. CDR1 is SGDLS and CDR2 is YYNGEE in the germline V gene. CDR3 length equals 15 residues. CDR3 DNA sequence: TGTGCCAGCAGCGCCCAGGGGTCCACCTACAATGAGCAGTTCTTC. Translation: CASSAQGSTYNEQFF.

The chain has TRBV5-1 and TRBJ2-3; D ambiguous. The CDR3 has 15 residues. V was clipped by 4 bases and J by 0 bases, with 12 bases between them. Germline CDR1 reads SGHRS; CDR2 reads YFSETQ. The CDR3 region has the DNA TGCGCCAGCAGCCTGCAGGAAGGAAGCACAGATACGCAGTATTTT. Its protein product is CASSLQEGSTDTQYF.

The J gene is TRBJ2-2, the V gene TRBV9; 7 nucleotides align to TRBD1. In germline, CDR1 is SGDLS, CDR2 YYNGEE. The CDR3 runs to 15 residues. The ends lost 4 bases at V and 8 bases at J; junction bases unmatched: 11. Written as DNA, the CDR3 is TGTGCCAGCAGCATCGAGCCCGGGACAGTTGGGGAGCTGTTTTTT. Translated, it gives CASSIEPGTVGELFF.

The rearrangement joins TRBV6-5 to TRBJ2-7, with D possibly matching TRBD2 (6 bases). The germline V gene encodes CDR1 MNHEY and CDR2 SVGAGI. The CDR3 runs to 13 residues. V was shortened by 6 bases and J by 2 bases, with 11 bases between the two germline ends. The CDR3 nucleotides read TGTGCCAGCAGGCGGGACGGGGCCTACGAGCAGTACTTC. Translation gives CASRRDGAYEQYF.

The V and J genes are TRBV29-1 and TRBJ2-2; D is perhaps TRBD2 (5 bases). V was trimmed by 6 bases and J by 5 bases, leaving 13 bases between them. The CDR3 contains 13 residues. The V gene's germline CDR1 is SQVTM and CDR2 ANQGSEA. DNA of the CDR3: TGCAGCGTGGCCGGGATAGCGACCGGGGAGCTGTTTTTT. Translated, it gives CSVAGIATGELFF.

This sequence joins TRBV18 and TRBJ1-1; D might be TRBD1 (5 bases). Trimming pared 5 bases from V and 4 bases from J, leaving 14 bases between. There are 14 residues in the CDR3. Germline assignment: CDR1 KGHSH and CDR2 LQKENI. CDR3 region: CASSAQGGGTEAFF. CDR3 bases: TGTGCCAGCTCAGCCCAGGGAGGCGGCACTGAAGCTTTCTTT.

The chain combines TRBV5-1 with TRBJ2-5, with D perhaps given as TRBD1 or TRBD2 (5 bases each). Trimming took 4 bases from V and 4 from J, leaving 14 bases between them. This CDR3 spans 14 amino acids. The germline gives CDR1 SGHRS, CDR2 YFSETQ. CDR3 region: CASSPLAGAETQYF. The CDR3 DNA reads as TGCGCCAGCAGCCCTCTGGCCGGGGCAGAGACCCAGTACTTC.

This clone came up once. This chain connects TRBV18 to TRBJ1-2; 8 bases agree with TRBD1. Unmatched junction bases numbered 6, after V lost 4 bases and J lost 2 bases. The CDR3 is made up of 15 amino acids. Per germline, CDR1 KGHSH and CDR2 LQKENI. The chain's CDR3 is CASSLSDRANYGYTF. Written as DNA, the CDR3 is TGTGCCAGCTCACTTTCGGACAGGGCGAACTATGGCTACACCTTC.

The chain recombines TRBV7-8 with TRBJ2-7; the D is unclear. Trimming stripped 1 base from V and 4 bases from J, with 11 bases between. The CDR3 sequence is 14 residues long. Germline lookup yields CDR1 SGHVS and CDR2 FQNEAQ. The CDR3 here is CASSLGQLGYEQYF. The DNA of the CDR3 is TGTGCCAGCAGCTTAGGCCAGTTGGGTTACGAGCAGTACTTC.

The CDR3 DNA follows: TGCGCCAGCAGCTCGACCGCAGGGGAGGAGACCCAGTACTTC. Translating gives CASSSTAGEETQYF. J is TRBJ2-5 and V is TRBV5-1, with a tentative D call TRBD1 (6 bases). Per germline, CDR1 SGHRS and CDR2 YFSETQ. This CDR3 has 14 residues. V gave up 3 bases and J gave up 5 bases, with 14 bases separating them.

The rearrangement uses TRBV4-3 and TRBJ2-7, with 9 bases that match TRBD2. V lost 0 bases to trimming and J lost 3 bases; unmatched junction nucleotides: 3. Germline loops: CDR1 LGHNA, CDR2 YSLEER. The CDR3 loop spans 15 amino acids. Here the CDR3 reads CASSQDRGGGYEQYF. CDR3 DNA sequence: TGCGCCAGCAGCCAAGATCGCGGGGGGGGCTACGAGCAGTACTTC.

The chain combines TRBV5-1 with TRBJ2-2; TRBD1 agrees at 9 bases. CDR3 length: 16 amino acids. Per germline, CDR1 SGHRS and CDR2 YFSETQ. J was trimmed by 1 base and V by 2 bases; bases with no gene match: 3. The CDR3 DNA reads TGCGCCAGCAGCTTCAAGGGACAGGGGAACACCGGGGAGCTGTTTTTT. It specifies CASSFKGQGNTGELFF.